The rows below give T cell receptor beta chains drawn from one sample of a study of shared clonotypes between healthy human individuals. Method: immunoSEQ multiplex PCR; TCRdb's copy keeps in-frame clones and lacks some. The repertoire has just over 2,000,000 clones, 85% to 95% of them found once; the top ten carry around 0.13%. What was sequenced was naive CD4+ T cells sorted from blood. Receptors were obtained from a young man in good health. CDR3s leave out the opening cysteine and the closing phenylalanine or tryptophan. Not all rows give a size; the values are once, few, many and, for expanded clones, a class.

TRBV5-1	.	TRBJ2-7	ASSPSRAGDEQY
TRBV2	.	TRBJ2-7	ASSPLRGNEQY
TRBV5-1	.	TRBJ2-1	ASSSPGQGINEQF
TRBV6-5	.	TRBJ1-2	ASSLYPNLYGYT
TRBV7-9	.	TRBJ1-1	ASSFGDTEAF
TRBV6-5	.	TRBJ1-1	ASSRWRTEAF
TRBV30	once	TRBJ1-3	AWGGQAGGNTIY
TRBV6-1	.	TRBJ2-7	ASSEMGHGYYEQY
TRBV6-1	.	TRBJ1-2	ASRFPGTGSGYT
TRBV15	.	TRBJ1-2	ATSRGGINYGYT
TRBV28	.	TRBJ2-7	ASSSPPIPPKY
TRBV30	.	TRBJ1-2	AWEERGSYGYT
TRBV6-4	once	TRBJ2-1	ASSSSGSKSYNEQF
TRBV27	.	TRBJ2-7	ASSLGDTSYEQY
TRBV30	.	TRBJ1-6	AWSVLVSYNSPLH
TRBV30	.	TRBJ1-6	AARRGTSPLH
TRBV7-6	once	TRBJ2-7	ASSLTGQYEQY
TRBV10-3	.	TRBJ2-7	AISGASTYEQY
TRBV6-6	.	TRBJ2-2	ASSYLSGELF
TRBV19	.	TRBJ1-6	ASSRDPAGYNSPLH
TRBV5-4	.	TRBJ1-1	ASSIDRVPVMYTEAF
TRBV5-4	once	TRBJ1-1	ASSAGWNTEAF
TRBV11-2	.	TRBJ2-2	ASSLETGALAGELF
TRBV29-1	.	TRBJ1-2	SAAGPPNYGYT
TRBV2	once	TRBJ2-5	ASSEGRTQY
TRBV18	.	TRBJ1-3	ASSLRTGSSGNTIY
TRBV14	.	TRBJ2-7	ASSRFNYEQY
TRBV5-1	.	TRBJ2-7	ASRFDGTPWYEQY
TRBV18	.	TRBJ2-2	ASSPRRSGELF
TRBV11-2	.	TRBJ2-1	ASSLRGYYNEQF
TRBV11-2	.	TRBJ2-2	ASRAIRDTGELF
TRBV10-1	.	TRBJ2-3	ASSDSRTSGGATDTQY
TRBV29-1	.	TRBJ1-4	SVSTFASTNEKLF
TRBV7-9	.	TRBJ2-5	ASSLDPVETQY
TRBV2	.	TRBJ1-3	ASSETGQGNTIY
TRBV2	.	TRBJ1-2	ASSELRRDGYT
TRBV6-1	.	TRBJ1-3	ASSERGPGVGIGNTIY
TRBV30	.	TRBJ1-3	AGRGGAGNTIY
TRBV14	.	TRBJ2-7	ASSRISGGMGVQY
TRBV19	.	TRBJ1-2	ASSISPQGGFYGYT
TRBV2	.	TRBJ1-4	ASSGQYNEKLF
TRBV5-4	.	TRBJ2-3	ASSSPNAGASGRASTQY
TRBV9	.	TRBJ2-5	ASSVEGDVLQETQY
TRBV7-2	.	TRBJ2-1	ASSSHHPLRRWSNEQF
TRBV18	once	TRBJ2-7	ASSRTGSYEQY
TRBV10-1	.	TRBJ2-3	ASSERAQGTDTQY
TRBV5-1	.	TRBJ2-7	ASSSKGSVNYEQY
TRBV7-2	once	TRBJ2-1	ASSLGIGSGEQF
TRBV14	.	TRBJ1-1	ASSQSARAF
TRBV5-1	.	TRBJ1-4	ASSPDGRDEKLF
TRBV7-2	.	TRBJ2-1	ASSTEVGEQF
TRBV11-2	.	TRBJ2-7	ASSLGLAGLKSSYEQY
TRBV5-4	few	TRBJ2-2	ASSSEAGNTGELF
TRBV6-6	.	TRBJ1-1	ASRGLNTEAF